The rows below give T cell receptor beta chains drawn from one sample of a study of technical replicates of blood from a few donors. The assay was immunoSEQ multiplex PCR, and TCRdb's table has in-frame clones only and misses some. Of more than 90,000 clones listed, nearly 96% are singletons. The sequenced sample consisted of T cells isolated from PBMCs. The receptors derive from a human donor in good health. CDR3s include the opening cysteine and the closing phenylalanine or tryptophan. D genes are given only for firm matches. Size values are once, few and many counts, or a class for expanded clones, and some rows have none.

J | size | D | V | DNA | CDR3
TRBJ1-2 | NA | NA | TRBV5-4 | TGTGCCAGCAGCTTAAGTTCGGGATCTTATGGCTACACCTTC | CASSLSSGSYGYTF
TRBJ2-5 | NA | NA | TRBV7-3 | TGTGCCAGCAGCACAGCGGTTAACCCCGAGACCCAGTACTTC | CASSTAVNPETQYF
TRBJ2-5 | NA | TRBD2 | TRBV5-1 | TGCGCCAGCAGCTTGGTTCCGGGAGCGGGAGTTTGGGAAGAGACCCAGTACTTC | CASSLVPGAGVWEETQYF
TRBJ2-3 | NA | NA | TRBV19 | TGTGCCAGTACCCCGCGGCGGGACCCCCCTTCTTTCCTAGGCACAGATACGCAGTATTTT | CASTPRRDPPSFLGTDTQYF
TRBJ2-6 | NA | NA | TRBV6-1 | TGTGCCAGCATCATCCGGTCTGGGGCCAACGTCCTGACTTTC | CASIIRSGANVLTF
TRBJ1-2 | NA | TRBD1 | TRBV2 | TGTGCCAGCAGTGAACGGGTGGACAGGGGCTATGGCTACACCTTC | CASSERVDRGYGYTF
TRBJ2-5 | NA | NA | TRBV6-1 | TGTGCCAGCAGTGGAGCGCAGGGGTCCCAAGAGACCCAGTACTTC | CASSGAQGSQETQYF
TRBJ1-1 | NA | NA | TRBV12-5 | TGTGCTAGTGGTGTAACAAGTTACACTGAAGCTTTCTTT | CASGVTSYTEAFF
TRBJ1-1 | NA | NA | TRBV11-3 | TGTGCCAGCAGCTATCGGAACAGGGCGAACACTGAAGCTTTCTTT | CASSYRNRANTEAFF
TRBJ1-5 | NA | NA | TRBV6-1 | TGTGCCAGCAGTGAGTGGCGGAATAGCAATCAGCCCCAGCATTTT | CASSEWRNSNQPQHF
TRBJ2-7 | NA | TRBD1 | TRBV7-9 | TGTGCCAGCAGCCCCCGGACAGGGGGCGAGGAGCAGTACTTC | CASSPRTGGEEQYF
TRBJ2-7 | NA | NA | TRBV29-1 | TGCAGCGTCGCGATGCGGAGAGTTGCCTCCTACGAGCAGTACTTC | CSVAMRRVASYEQYF
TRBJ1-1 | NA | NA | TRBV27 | TGTGCCAGCAGTGATAATTTTGTGGCAAGCGGCACTGAAGCTTTCTTT | CASSDNFVASGTEAFF
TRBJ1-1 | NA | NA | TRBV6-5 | TGTGCCAGCAGCCGGAACACTGAAGCTTTCTTT | CASSRNTEAFF
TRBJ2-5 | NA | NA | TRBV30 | TGTGCCTGCCCCGACCGAACGGGACAAGAGACCCAGTACTTC | CACPDRTGQETQYF
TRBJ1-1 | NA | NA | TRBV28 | TGTGCCAGCAGTTTACGCCACAGGTTACAAATGAACACTGAAGCTTTCTTT | CASSLRHRLQMNTEAFF
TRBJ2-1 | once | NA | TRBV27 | TGTGCCAGCAGTTTACTACCTCAGGGTCCCTACAATGAGCAGTTCTTC | CASSLLPQGPYNEQFF
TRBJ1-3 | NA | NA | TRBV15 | TGTGCCACCAGCCAGGGGTTCTCTGGAAACACCATATATTTT | CATSQGFSGNTIYF
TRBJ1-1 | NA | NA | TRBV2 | TGTGCCAGCCGGGTCGGGGACTTTGAAGCTTTCTTT | CASRVGDFEAFF
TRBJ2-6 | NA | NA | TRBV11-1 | TGTGCCAGCAGTTTAGGCCCGGGGACTGGGGCCAACGTCCTGACTTTC | CASSLGPGTGANVLTF
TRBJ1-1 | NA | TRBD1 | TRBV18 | TGTGCCAGCTCACCGTTCGGGACAGGGACGAACACTGAAGCTTTCTTT | CASSPFGTGTNTEAFF
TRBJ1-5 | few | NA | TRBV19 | TGTGCCAGTAGTAATCCCCGAGCTATATCGCGTGCGCCCCAGCATTTT | CASSNPRAISRAPQHF
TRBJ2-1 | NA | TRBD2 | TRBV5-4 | TGTGCCAGCAGCGAACCACTTGGCGGGGGGGCCCGGGGCTATGAGCAGTTCTTC | CASSEPLGGGARGYEQFF
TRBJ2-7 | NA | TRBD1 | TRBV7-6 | TGTGCCAGCAGCCTAAAACAGGGGACGGTAGACGAGCAGTACTTC | CASSLKQGTVDEQYF
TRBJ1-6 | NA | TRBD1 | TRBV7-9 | TGTGCCAGCAGCTTAGCGTCGGGACAGGGGGTTAATTCACCCCTCCACTTT | CASSLASGQGVNSPLHF